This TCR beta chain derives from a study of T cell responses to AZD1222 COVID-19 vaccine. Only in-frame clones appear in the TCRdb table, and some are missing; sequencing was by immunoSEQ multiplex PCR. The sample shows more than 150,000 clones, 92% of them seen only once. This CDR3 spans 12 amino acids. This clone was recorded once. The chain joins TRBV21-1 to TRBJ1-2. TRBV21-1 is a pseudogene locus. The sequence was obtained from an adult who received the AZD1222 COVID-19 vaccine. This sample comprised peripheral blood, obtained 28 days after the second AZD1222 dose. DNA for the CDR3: TGTGCCTCAACGGGGAACAGCCATGGCTACACCTTC. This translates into CASTGNSHGYTF.